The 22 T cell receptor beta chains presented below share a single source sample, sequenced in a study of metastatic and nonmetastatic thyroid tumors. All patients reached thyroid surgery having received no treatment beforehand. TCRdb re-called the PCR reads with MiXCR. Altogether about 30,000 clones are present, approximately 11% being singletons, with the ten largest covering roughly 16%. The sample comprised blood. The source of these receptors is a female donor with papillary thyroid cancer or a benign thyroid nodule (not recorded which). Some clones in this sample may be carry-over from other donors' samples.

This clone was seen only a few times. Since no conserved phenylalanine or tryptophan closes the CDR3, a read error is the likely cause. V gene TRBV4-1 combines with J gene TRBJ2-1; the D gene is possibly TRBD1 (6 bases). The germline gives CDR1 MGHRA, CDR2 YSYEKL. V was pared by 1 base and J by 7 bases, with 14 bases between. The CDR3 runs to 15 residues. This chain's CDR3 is CASSQGQGRQNEQFL. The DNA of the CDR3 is TGCGCCAGCAGCCAAGGTCAGGGGCGACAGAATGAGCAGTTCCTC.

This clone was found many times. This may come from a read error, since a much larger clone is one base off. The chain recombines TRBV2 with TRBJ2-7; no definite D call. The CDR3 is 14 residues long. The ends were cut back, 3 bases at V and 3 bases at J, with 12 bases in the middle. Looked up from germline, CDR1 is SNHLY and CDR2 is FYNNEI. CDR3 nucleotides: TGTGCCAGCAGTGACGTGGTCAGTTTCTACGAGCAGTACTTC. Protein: CASSDVVSFYEQYF.

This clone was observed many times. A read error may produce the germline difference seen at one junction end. The CDR3 DNA is TGTGCCAGCAGTTCCCCTAGGCATTCATATGGCTACATCTTC. Its protein is CASSSPRHSYGYIF. The chain couples TRBV27 to TRBJ1-2; D unclear. CDR1 is MNHEY, CDR2 SMNVEV, per germline (reference sequence). The length of the CDR3 is 14 residues.

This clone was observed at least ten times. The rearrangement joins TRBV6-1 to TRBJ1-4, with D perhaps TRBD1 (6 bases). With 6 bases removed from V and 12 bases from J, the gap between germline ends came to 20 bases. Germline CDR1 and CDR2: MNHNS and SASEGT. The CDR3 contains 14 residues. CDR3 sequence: CASRQGWPELQLFF. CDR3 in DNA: TGTGCCAGCAGGCAGGGGTGGCCCGAGCTTCAACTGTTTTTT.

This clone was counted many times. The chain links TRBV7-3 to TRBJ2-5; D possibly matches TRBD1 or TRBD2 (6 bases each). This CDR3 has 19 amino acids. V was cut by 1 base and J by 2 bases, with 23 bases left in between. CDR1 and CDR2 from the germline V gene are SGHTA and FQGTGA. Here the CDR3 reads CASSLMRRGDRQVQETQYF. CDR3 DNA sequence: TGTGCCAGCAGCTTAATGAGGAGGGGAGACAGGCAAGTTCAAGAGACCCAGTACTTC.

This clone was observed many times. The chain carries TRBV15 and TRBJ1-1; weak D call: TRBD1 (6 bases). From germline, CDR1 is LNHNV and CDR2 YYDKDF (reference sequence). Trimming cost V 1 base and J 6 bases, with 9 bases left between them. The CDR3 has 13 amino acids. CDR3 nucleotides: TGTGCCACCAGCAGAGGCACAGGGTCTGAAGCTTTCTTT. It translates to CATSRGTGSEAFF.

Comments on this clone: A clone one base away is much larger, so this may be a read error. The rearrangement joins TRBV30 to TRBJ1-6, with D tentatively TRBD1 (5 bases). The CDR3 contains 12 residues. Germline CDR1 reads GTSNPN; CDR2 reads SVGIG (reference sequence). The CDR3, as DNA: TGTGCCCGGGGACGGGTGGGGACTGAAGCTCTCTTT. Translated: CARGRVGTEALF. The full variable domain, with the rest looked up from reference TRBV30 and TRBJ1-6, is SQTIHQWPATLVQPVGSPLSLECTVEGTSNPNLYWYRQAAGRGLQLLFYSVGIGQISSEVPQNLSASRPQDRQFILSSKKLLLSDSGFYLCARGRVGTEALFGNGTRLTVT.

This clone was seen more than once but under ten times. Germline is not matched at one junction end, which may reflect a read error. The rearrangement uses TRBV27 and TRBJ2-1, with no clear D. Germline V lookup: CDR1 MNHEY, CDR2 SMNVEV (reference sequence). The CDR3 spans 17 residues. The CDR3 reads CTSSSDPSRRSWDEQFF. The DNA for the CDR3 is TGTACCAGCAGTTCAGATCCTAGTCGGCGAAGTTGGGATGAGCAGTTCTTC.

In nucleotides, the CDR3 is TGTGCCTGGAGGGGACAGGGCTTTCGGACTGAAGCTTTCTTT. Translating gives CAWRGQGFRTEAFF. The V and J genes are TRBV30 and TRBJ1-1; the match to TRBD1 covers 9 bases. Trimming took 3 bases from V and 5 from J; bases not matched to a gene: 7. This CDR3 is 14 amino acids long. CDR1 is GTSNPN and CDR2 is SVGIG in the germline V gene (reference sequence).

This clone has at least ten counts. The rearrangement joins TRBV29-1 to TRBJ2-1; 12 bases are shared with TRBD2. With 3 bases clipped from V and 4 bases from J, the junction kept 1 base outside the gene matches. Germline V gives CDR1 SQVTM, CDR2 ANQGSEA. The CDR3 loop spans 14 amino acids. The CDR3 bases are TGCAGCGTTGAGGGGACTAGCGGGTACAATGAGCAGTTCTTC. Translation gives CSVEGTSGYNEQFF.

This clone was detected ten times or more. The CDR3 DNA reads as TGTGCCAGCAGTCCAGGGCCGTCGGGCTTGGCTTTCTTT. Translated, it gives CASSPGPSGLAFF. J is TRBJ1-1 and V is TRBV7-8; TRBD1 is a possible D gene (5 bases). V was clipped by 6 bases and J by 11 bases, with 19 bases between them. The CDR3 consists of 13 residues. Germline CDR1 SGHVS, CDR2 FQNEAQ.

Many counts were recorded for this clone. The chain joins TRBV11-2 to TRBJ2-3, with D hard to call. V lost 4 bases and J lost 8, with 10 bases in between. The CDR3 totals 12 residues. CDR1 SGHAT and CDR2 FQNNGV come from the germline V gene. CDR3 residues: CASSSNLRTQYF. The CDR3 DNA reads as TGTGCCAGCAGCTCGAACTTGCGTACGCAGTATTTT.

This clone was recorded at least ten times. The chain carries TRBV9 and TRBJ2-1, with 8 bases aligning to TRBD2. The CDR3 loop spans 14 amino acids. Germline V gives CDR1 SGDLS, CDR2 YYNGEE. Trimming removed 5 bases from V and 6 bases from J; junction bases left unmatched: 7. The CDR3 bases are TGTGCCAGCAGTGGAGCGGGAGCGAGCAATGAGCAGTTCTTC. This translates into CASSGAGASNEQFF.

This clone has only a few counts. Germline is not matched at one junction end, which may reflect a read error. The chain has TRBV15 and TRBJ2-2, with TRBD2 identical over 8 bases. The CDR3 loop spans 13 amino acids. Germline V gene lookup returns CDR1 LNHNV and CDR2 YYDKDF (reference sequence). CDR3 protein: CATSNRGGQELFF. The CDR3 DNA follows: TGTGCCACCAGCAATCGGGGGGGCCAGGAGCTGTTCTTT.

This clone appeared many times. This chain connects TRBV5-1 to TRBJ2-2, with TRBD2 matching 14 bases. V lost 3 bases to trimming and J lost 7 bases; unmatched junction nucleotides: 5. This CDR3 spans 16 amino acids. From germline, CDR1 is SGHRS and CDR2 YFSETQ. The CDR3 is CASSSGLAGDGGELFF. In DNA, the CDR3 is TGCGCCAGCAGCTCGGGACTAGCGGGAGATGGCGGGGAGCTGTTTTTT.

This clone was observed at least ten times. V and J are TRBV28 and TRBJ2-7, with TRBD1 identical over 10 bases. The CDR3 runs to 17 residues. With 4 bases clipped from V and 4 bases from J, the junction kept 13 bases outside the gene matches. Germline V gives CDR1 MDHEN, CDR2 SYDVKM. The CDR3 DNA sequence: TGTGCCAGCAGTTCCCCACCGGGACAGGGGAAGAGGTACGAGCAGTACTTC. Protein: CASSSPPGQGKRYEQYF.

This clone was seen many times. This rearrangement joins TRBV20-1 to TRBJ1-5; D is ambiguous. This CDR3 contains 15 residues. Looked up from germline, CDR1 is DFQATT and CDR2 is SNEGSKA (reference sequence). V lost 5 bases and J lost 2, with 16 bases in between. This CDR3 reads CSAGYDFYGNQPQHF. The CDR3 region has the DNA TGCAGTGCTGGATATGACTTCTACGGCAATCAGCCCCAGCATTTT.

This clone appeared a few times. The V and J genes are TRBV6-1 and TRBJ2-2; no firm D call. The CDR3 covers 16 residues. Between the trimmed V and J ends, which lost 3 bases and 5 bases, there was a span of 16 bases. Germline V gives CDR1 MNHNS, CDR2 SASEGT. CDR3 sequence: CASSDQWVAETGELFF. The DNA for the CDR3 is TGTGCCAGCAGTGACCAGTGGGTAGCAGAAACCGGGGAGCTGTTTTTT.

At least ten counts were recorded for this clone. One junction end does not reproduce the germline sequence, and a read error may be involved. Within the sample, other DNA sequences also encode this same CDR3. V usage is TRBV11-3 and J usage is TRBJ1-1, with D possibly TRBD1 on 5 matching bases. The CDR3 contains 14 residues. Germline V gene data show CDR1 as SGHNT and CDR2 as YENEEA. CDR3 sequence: CASSLGSGFPEAFF. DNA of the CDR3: TGTGCCAGCAGCTTAGGGTCAGGGTTCCCTGAAGCCTTCTTT.

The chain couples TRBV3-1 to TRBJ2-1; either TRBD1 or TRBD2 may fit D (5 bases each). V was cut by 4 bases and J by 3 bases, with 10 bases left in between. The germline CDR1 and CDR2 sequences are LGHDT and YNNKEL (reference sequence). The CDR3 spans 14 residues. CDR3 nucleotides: TGTGCCAGCAGCCGACGGGGCAACTACAATGAGCAGTTCTTC. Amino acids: CASSRRGNYNEQFF.

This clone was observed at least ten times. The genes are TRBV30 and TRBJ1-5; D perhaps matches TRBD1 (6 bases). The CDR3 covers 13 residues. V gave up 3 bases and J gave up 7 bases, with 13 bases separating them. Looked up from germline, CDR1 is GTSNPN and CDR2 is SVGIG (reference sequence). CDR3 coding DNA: TGTGCCTGGAGCGTCGAGGGGGAGCAGCCCCAGCATTTT. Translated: CAWSVEGEQPQHF.

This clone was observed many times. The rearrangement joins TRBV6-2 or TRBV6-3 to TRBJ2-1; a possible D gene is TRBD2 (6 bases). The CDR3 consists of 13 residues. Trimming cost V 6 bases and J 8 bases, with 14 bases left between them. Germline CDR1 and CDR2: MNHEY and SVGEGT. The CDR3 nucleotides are TGTGCCAGCAGCGCGGGATTAATGTATGAGCAGTTCTTC. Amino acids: CASSAGLMYEQFF.